These 25 T cell receptor beta chains originate from one sample sequenced in a study of T cell repertoires in cytomegalovirus infection. No cognate antigen is known for these TCRs. TCRdb passed the reads through MiXCR, listing each CDR3 protein once. The repertoire holds roughly 500,000 distinct CDR3 sequences, with roughly a third as singletons. The sequenced sample was cultured PBMCs, obtained from culture after CMV antigen stimulation. The receptors were gathered from a human donor in good health (CMV status not recorded). Some clones in this sample may be carry-over from other donors' samples.

The chain has TRBV6-5 and TRBJ1-6; 9 nucleotides agree with TRBD1. This CDR3 is 19 amino acids long. J gave up 1 base and V 6 bases, and 13 bases lay outside the gene matches. Germline CDR1 reads MNHEY; CDR2 reads SVGAGI. The CDR3 nucleotides read TGTGCCAGCAGGCAGATCCGGGGACAGGGTGTATCCTATAATTCACCCCTCCACTTT. Residues: CASRQIRGQGVSYNSPLHF.

The CDR3 DNA is TGTGCCAGTAGTATATCGGAACAGCCCCAGCATTTT. It translates to CASSISEQPQHF. The chain uses TRBV19 and TRBJ1-5; D is unresolved. Trimming took off 2 bases at V and 7 bases at J, with 6 bases between the two ends. Germline V gene lookup returns CDR1 LNHDA and CDR2 SQIVND (reference sequence). This CDR3 has 12 amino acids.

The chain recombines TRBV2 with TRBJ2-1; a weak D match, TRBD2 (5 bases). From germline, CDR1 is SNHLY and CDR2 FYNNEI. The CDR3 spans 12 residues. V was pared by 6 bases and J by 7 bases, with 10 bases between. As DNA, the CDR3 is TGTGCCAGCAGGGAGGACGAAAATGAGCAGTTCTTC. Protein product: CASREDENEQFF.

The chain is built from TRBV13 and TRBJ1-3; TRBD1 aligns across 8 bases. The V gene end was trimmed by 5 bases and the J gene end by 9 bases; junction bases not matched to a gene: 12. Germline V CDR1 and CDR2: PRHDT, FYEKMQ (reference sequence). The CDR3 runs 15 residues. The CDR3 reads CASSEPGQAGGTIYF. The DNA of the CDR3 is TGTGCCAGCAGCGAACCGGGACAGGCGGGAGGCACCATATATTTT.

The table lists this clonotype with many counts. The chain is built from TRBV7-2 and TRBJ1-1; D gene uncertain. This CDR3 spans 16 amino acids. The V gene lost 5 bases and the J gene lost 4 bases, with 20 bases spanning the gap. Germline CDR1 and CDR2: SGHTA and FQGNSA. In DNA form, the CDR3 reads TGTGCCAGCAGCCCTACTCGGGAAAAAAGTGGCACTGAAGCTTTCTTT. Encoded protein: CASSPTREKSGTEAFF.

This clonotype was observed many times. This rearrangement joins TRBV12-3 or TRBV12-4 to TRBJ1-1; a possible D gene is TRBD1 (6 bases). This CDR3 is built from 14 residues. The V and J ends lost 7 bases and 0 bases respectively, with 12 bases between them. CDR3 sequence: CASKGGHLNTEAFF. The DNA for the CDR3 is TGTGCCAGCAAAGGGGGACACTTGAACACTGAAGCTTTCTTT.

V usage is TRBV18 and J usage is TRBJ2-7, with D tentatively TRBD2 (6 bases). V was pared by 2 bases and J by 0 bases, with 11 bases between. Looked up from germline, CDR1 is KGHSH and CDR2 is LQKENI. This CDR3 contains 15 residues. CDR3 region: CASSPVGGSSYEQYF. CDR3 nucleotides: TGTGCCAGCTCACCAGTTGGAGGGAGCTCCTACGAGCAGTACTTC.

This chain uses TRBV7-8 with TRBJ2-7; no clear D. Trimming removed 5 bases from V and 0 bases from J, with 8 bases in between. The germline V gene has CDR1 SGHVS and CDR2 FQNEAQ. There are 13 residues in the CDR3. The DNA of the CDR3 is TGTGCCAGCAGCGGCTCAGACTCCTACGAGCAGTACTTC. Its protein product is CASSGSDSYEQYF.

The V gene is TRBV7-2, the J gene TRBJ2-3, with D perhaps TRBD2 (6 bases). V lost 1 base and J lost 5, with 13 bases in between. Germline values: CDR1 SGHTA, CDR2 FQGNSA. The CDR3 is 15 residues long. The CDR3 DNA follows: TGTGCCAGCAGCTTAGGGGCGGGATTCAAAGATACGCAGTATTTT. Encoded protein: CASSLGAGFKDTQYF.

There are a few counts of this clonotype. V and J are TRBV7-9 and TRBJ1-2, with D unresolved. The CDR3 spans 13 residues. CDR1 and CDR2 (germline): SEHNR, FQNEAQ (reference sequence). Between the trimmed V and J ends, which lost 2 bases and 8 bases, there was a span of 12 bases. The CDR3 protein is CASSLYQDEGYTF. Here the CDR3 DNA reads TGTGCCAGCAGCTTATACCAGGACGAAGGCTACACCTTC.

The table lists this clonotype with a count of one. The gene calls are TRBV20-1 and TRBJ2-2; D is unclear. This CDR3 has 14 residues. Per the germline V gene, CDR1 is DFQATT and CDR2 is SNEGSKA (reference sequence). V lost 1 base, J lost 0 bases, and 6 bases lay in between. DNA for the CDR3: TGCAGTGCTAGAGCTGGTACGAACACCGGGGAGCTGTTTTTT. It translates to CSARAGTNTGELFF.

The chain combines TRBV5-6 with TRBJ2-1; D is ambiguous. Trimming took 6 bases from V and 8 from J, leaving 15 bases between them. CDR3 size: 13 residues. In germline, CDR1 is SGHDT, CDR2 YYEEEE. CDR3: CASTPPSGYEQFF. The CDR3 DNA reads as TGTGCCAGCACCCCCCCCTCGGGCTATGAGCAGTTCTTC.

In this sample, this clonotype turned up a few times. The chain employs TRBV7-9 and TRBJ1-1; weak D call: TRBD1 (5 bases). Germline CDR1 reads SEHNR; CDR2 reads FQNEAQ (reference sequence). Trimming cost V 10 bases and J 3 bases, with 12 bases left between them. The CDR3 consists of 12 residues. The CDR3 DNA reads as TGTGCCACCAGACCGGGGGACACTGAAGCTTTCTTT. Encoded protein: CATRPGDTEAFF.

The chain combines TRBV5-1 with TRBJ2-5, with a weak D call TRBD1 (6 bases). The CDR3 loop spans 18 amino acids. Between the trimmed V and J ends, which lost 4 bases and 2 bases, there was a span of 24 bases. The germline V gene encodes CDR1 SGHRS and CDR2 YFSETQ. The CDR3 DNA reads as TGCGCCAGCAGCCCAAGAGGACAGCGGTCTACCTCTCAAGAGACCCAGTACTTC. Its translation is CASSPRGQRSTSQETQYF.

This chain uses TRBV7-2 with TRBJ2-7, with TRBD2 identical over 12 bases. After removal of 5 bases from V and 7 bases from J, the junction contained 9 bases not matched to a gene. This CDR3 has 15 amino acids. Germline assignment: CDR1 SGHTA and CDR2 FQGNSA. The CDR3 sequence: CASSPPSGGGLEQYF. CDR3 nucleotides: TGTGCCAGCAGCCCCCCTAGCGGGGGGGGTTTGGAGCAGTACTTC.

The chain employs TRBV7-2 and TRBJ1-5; unclear D gene. The germline V gene has CDR1 SGHTA and CDR2 FQGNSA. V dropped 0 bases and J dropped 3 bases, with 15 bases sitting between them. The CDR3 length is 17 residues. The CDR3, as DNA: TGTGCCAGCAGCTTAGCGTATGACCTAGGATTCAATCAGCCCCAGCATTTT. It is translated as CASSLAYDLGFNQPQHF. Using reference TRBV7-2 and TRBJ1-5 for the parts outside the CDR3, the full variable domain is GAGVSQSPSNKVTEKGKDVELRCDPISGHTALYWYRQSLGQGLEFLIYFQGNSAPDKSGLPSDRFSAERTGGSVSTLTIQRTQQEDSAVYLCASSLAYDLGFNQPQHFGDGTRLSIL.

This clonotype was counted between two and nine times. V and J are TRBV27 and TRBJ1-5; TRBD1 agrees at 7 bases. CDR1 is MNHEY and CDR2 is SMNVEV in the germline V gene (reference sequence). Unmatched junction bases numbered 11, after V lost 6 bases and J lost 0 bases. The CDR3 covers 17 residues. The CDR3 region has the DNA TGTGCCAGCAGCCCCCGGGACAGCTATTATAGCAATCAGCCCCAGCATTTT. Its protein product is CASSPRDSYYSNQPQHF.

The table lists this clonotype with many counts. The chain is built from TRBV7-2 and TRBJ2-5; 8 positions agree with TRBD2. Germline CDR1 is SGHTA and CDR2 is FQGNSA. V was pared by 1 base and J by 5 bases, with 9 bases of the junction left unmatched. CDR3 size: 16 residues. This CDR3 is CASSLEGSGAGETQYF. Written as DNA, the CDR3 is TGTGCCAGCAGCTTAGAGGGTAGCGGGGCGGGGGAGACCCAGTACTTC.

The chain couples TRBV7-2 to TRBJ1-3; D perhaps matches TRBD1 (6 bases). This CDR3 region has 15 residues. The ends were cut back, 4 bases at V and 4 bases at J, with 14 bases in the middle. CDR1 SGHTA and CDR2 FQGNSA come from the germline V gene. The CDR3 sequence: CASSSSLGAGNTIYF. CDR3 nucleotides: TGTGCCAGCAGCTCGAGTCTGGGGGCCGGAAACACCATATATTTT.

This clonotype showed up just a few times. CDR3 region: CASSLARGGTGNTIYF. The CDR3 bases are TGTGCCAGCAGCTTAGCCAGGGGAGGTACTGGAAACACCATATATTTT. The chain carries TRBV7-4 and TRBJ1-3; perhaps TRBD1 as D (6 bases). V was shortened by 0 bases and J by 2 bases, with 11 bases between the two germline ends. In germline, CDR1 is SGHVT, CDR2 SQSDAQ. This CDR3 contains 16 residues.

The chain joins TRBV20-1 to TRBJ2-3; the match to TRBD2 covers 14 bases. Germline loops: CDR1 DFQATT, CDR2 SNEGSKA (reference sequence). After removal of 5 bases from V and 2 bases from J, the junction contained 3 bases not matched to a gene. The CDR3 is 15 amino acids. CDR3 sequence: CSAPGLAGVTDTQYF. DNA of the CDR3: TGCAGTGCTCCGGGACTAGCGGGAGTCACAGATACGCAGTATTTT.

V is TRBV4-1 and J is TRBJ2-1; D possibly corresponds to TRBD1 (6 bases). Trimming left V 6 bases short and J 6 bases short, with 21 bases between. This CDR3 contains 16 residues. Germline CDR1 and CDR2: MGHRA and YSYEKL. This CDR3 is CASRNPWTAEVNEQFF. CDR3 nucleotide sequence: TGCGCCAGCAGGAACCCCTGGACAGCCGAGGTCAATGAGCAGTTCTTC.

The chain links TRBV12-3 or TRBV12-4 to TRBJ1-4; no definite D call. The CDR3 is 13 residues long. V was cut by 4 bases and J by 8 bases, with 11 bases left in between. The CDR3 nucleotides are TGTGCCAGCAGTTCCATGGGCGGAGAAAAACTGTTTTTT. Translated: CASSSMGGEKLFF.

CDR3 in DNA: TGCAGTGCTACCAAAACCCGCGGGGCCAACTATGGCTACACCTTC. Protein product: CSATKTRGANYGYTF. This sequence joins TRBV20-1 and TRBJ1-2; possibly TRBD1 for D (5 bases). The CDR3 totals 15 residues. Germline V gene sequence: CDR1 DFQATT, CDR2 SNEGSKA (reference sequence). V dropped 4 bases and J dropped 2 bases, with 17 bases sitting between them.

This clonotype showed up just a few times. The rearrangement joins TRBV7-2 to TRBJ1-2; no definite D call. CDR3 length: 15 residues. CDR1 is SGHTA and CDR2 is FQGNSA in the germline V gene. Trimming cost V 1 base and J 3 bases, with 12 bases left between them. CDR3 DNA: TGTGCCAGCAGCTTAGGTGGGATTACGGACTATGGCTACACCTTC. Translated, it gives CASSLGGITDYGYTF.